This TCR beta chain was sequenced for a study of cytomegalovirus exposure and HLA in healthy donors. PCR amplification relied on 60 Vbeta primers (plus 13 Jbeta primers). Here immunoSEQ multiplex PCR was the method, and the copy in TCRdb shows in-frame clones only, minus some. This sample has over 95,000 clones, with 82% found just once. The V end lost 3 bases, the J end lost 7 bases, and 9 bases lay between the germline ends. The length of the CDR3 is 12 residues. CDR1 and CDR2 (germline): SNHLY, FYNNEI. The rearrangement joins TRBV2 to TRBJ1-1; D gene unclear. Sequencing used PBMCs. This receptor was taken from a young woman in good health and CMV-seronegative. CDR3 region: CASSDWALEAFF. Written as DNA, the CDR3 is TGTGCCAGCAGTGATTGGGCACTTGAAGCTTTCTTT.